The 11 T cell receptor beta chains in this list originate from one sample, sequenced in a study of blood T cell repertoires in COVID-19 (TCRdb year 2020). The library came from the immunoSEQ multiplex PCR assay. TCRdb obtained this table from immuneACCESS and retained in-frame rearrangements with V and J assigned. These tables miss some clones; where compared with another copy, unresolved V genes account for less than half of the shortfall, and the remainder is unexplained. A total of under 350,000 clones appear in this sample, around 89% of them only once. The ten top clones hold approximately 4.3% of the sample. Material: peripheral blood. All receptors come from a man aged 35-49 years with acute or convalescent COVID-19.

CDR3: CAARRGGNNEQFF. The CDR3 DNA is TGTGCCGCAAGGCGGGGGGGTAACAATGAGCAGTTCTTC. The V gene is TRBV12-5, the J gene TRBJ2-1; TRBD2 agrees at 9 bases. The CDR3 runs to 13 residues. The germline V gene encodes CDR1 LGHNT and CDR2 FRNRAP.

The chain recombines TRBV28 with TRBJ1-1, with 8 bases identical to TRBD1. Germline V lookup: CDR1 MDHEN, CDR2 SYDVKM. The CDR3 length is 15 residues. With V trimmed by 5 bases and J by 4 bases, 9 bases remained unmatched. CDR3 coding DNA: TGTGCCAGCAGTCCCATCAGGGGGCAGGGCACTGAAGCTTTCTTT. Its translation: CASSPIRGQGTEAFF.

The chain is built from TRBV2 and TRBJ2-1; a possible D gene is TRBD1 (5 bases). Germline CDR1 and CDR2: SNHLY and FYNNEI. The CDR3 consists of 15 residues. Trimming shortened V by 10 bases and J by 0 bases, and 16 bases separated the two germline ends. In nucleotides, the CDR3 is TGTGCCACCTCAGGGCTTTCCGGCTCCTACAATGAGCAGTTCTTC. Translated: CATSGLSGSYNEQFF.

Here the CDR3 reads CAISSGDRGNQPQHF. DNA for the CDR3: TGTGCCATCAGTTCCGGGGACAGGGGGAATCAGCCCCAGCATTTT. This chain connects TRBV10-3 to TRBJ1-5; 11 positions agree with TRBD1. Germline lookup yields CDR1 ENHRY and CDR2 SYGVKD. The CDR3 runs 15 residues. The V gene end was trimmed by 5 bases and the J gene end by 4 bases; junction bases not matched to a gene: 4.

This chain joins TRBV2 and TRBJ1-4; 7 nucleotides agree with TRBD1. From germline, CDR1 is SNHLY and CDR2 FYNNEI. Losses at the gene ends were 7 bases for V and 1 base for J; bases not matched to a gene: 12. This CDR3 has 17 residues. CDR3 nucleotides: TGTGCCAGCAATAAGGCAGGGGGAGCGGTAACTAATGAAAAACTGTTTTTT. Its protein product is CASNKAGGAVTNEKLFF.

The V call is TRBV10-3, the J call TRBJ2-3; 9 nucleotides align to TRBD2. This CDR3 spans 16 amino acids. Trimming cost V 5 bases and J 4 bases; bases outside gene matches: 10. Germline CDR1 and CDR2: ENHRY and SYGVKD. The CDR3 loop is CAISPRGGPPPDTQYF. In nucleotides, the CDR3 is TGTGCCATCAGTCCGCGGGGGGGCCCCCCTCCAGATACGCAGTATTTT.

V and J are TRBV19 and TRBJ1-2, with D uncertain. The CDR3 contains 16 residues. Per the germline V gene, CDR1 is LNHDA and CDR2 is SQIVND (reference sequence). V shed 6 bases and J shed 7 bases, with 24 bases lying between them. As DNA, the CDR3 is TGTGCCAGTAGACAGACGATTAGAGCTACGGTGGTTGGCTACACCTTC. It specifies CASRQTIRATVVGYTF.

The chain employs TRBV24-1 and TRBJ2-2; TRBD1 matches at 7 bases. This CDR3 has 15 amino acids. The V gene's germline CDR1 is KGHDR and CDR2 SFDVKD. Trimming took 4 bases from V and 2 from J; bases not matched to a gene: 3. The CDR3 region has the DNA TGTGCCACCAGTGAAAGGGACAGCAACACCGGGGAGCTGTTTTTT. Its protein is CATSERDSNTGELFF.

The chain combines TRBV19 with TRBJ1-2; no clear D. The CDR3 is 14 residues long. Germline V gene data show CDR1 as LNHDA and CDR2 as SQIVND (reference sequence). The V end was cut by 2 bases, the J end by 4 bases, with 11 bases between. CDR3 bases: TGTGCCAGTAGTATAACGGGGATGGGCTATGGCTACACCTTC. As protein: CASSITGMGYGYTF.

V is TRBV5-4 and J is TRBJ1-2; D perhaps matches TRBD1 (5 bases). Trimming cost V 0 bases and J 7 bases, with 16 bases left between them. CDR3 length: 15 amino acids. From germline, CDR1 is SGHNT and CDR2 YYREEE (reference sequence). The CDR3 protein is CASSLGQPETGGYTF. The CDR3 bases are TGTGCCAGCAGCTTGGGACAGCCGGAAACGGGTGGCTACACCTTC.

The chain combines TRBV7-8 with TRBJ2-3, with 10 bases that match TRBD2. The trim removed 2 bases at V and 4 bases at J, leaving 6 bases unmatched. The CDR3 consists of 16 residues. CDR1 SGHVS and CDR2 FQNEAQ come from the germline V gene. Here the CDR3 DNA reads TGTGCCAGCAGCTTACTCGCTAGCGGGGGATCAGATACGCAGTATTTT. It is translated as CASSLLASGGSDTQYF.